The 18 T cell receptor beta chains below all came from one sample that was sequenced in a study of molecular identifiers for immune sequencing clone quantification. Via MiXCR, TCRdb re-called the PCR reads, giving one row per CDR3 protein. The data contain about half a million distinct CDR3 sequences, about 21% of them singletons. The sample consisted of naive CD8+ T cells from blood, with Jurkat cell RNA spiked in. The sample's subset: FACS-sorted CD8+CD4-CCR7+CD45RA+ naive T cells. Source of these receptors: a human donor in good health. Some libraries in this study had Jurkat cell RNA spiked in.

The rearrangement uses TRBV6-2 or TRBV6-3 and TRBJ2-2; D is tentatively TRBD1 or TRBD2 (6 bases each). The germline V gene encodes CDR1 MNHEY and CDR2 SVGEGT. The CDR3 loop spans 17 amino acids. The V end was cut by 5 bases, the J end by 5 bases, with 21 bases between. In DNA, the CDR3 is TGTGCCAGCAGTCAACGGAACAGGGAGGTATGGACCGGGGAGCTGTTTTTT. Translation gives CASSQRNREVWTGELFF.

A word on this clonotype: A junction end diverges from the germline sequence, so it may reflect a read error. The chain is built from TRBV6-4 and TRBJ1-3; D is ambiguous. CDR1 MRHNA and CDR2 SNTAGT come from the germline V gene. The CDR3 consists of 15 residues. CDR3 DNA: TGTGCCAACAGTGACGCAGGAGACTCTGGAAACACCATATATTTT. Its translation: CANSDAGDSGNTIYF.

The V gene is TRBV27, the J gene TRBJ2-7; D remains unclear. Trimming took off 6 bases at V and 6 bases at J, with 18 bases between the two ends. The CDR3 has 14 amino acids. Germline lookup yields CDR1 MNHEY and CDR2 SMNVEV (reference sequence). CDR3 sequence (DNA): TGTGCCAGCAGGCAAGGGCCAAAGGGCTTCGAGCAGTACTTC. It specifies CASRQGPKGFEQYF.

Turning to this clonotype: This may come from a read error, since a much larger clone is one base off. CDR3 coding DNA: TGTGCTAGTGGTTTGGATGGTCAGCCCCAGCATTTT. Its translation is CASGLDGQPQHF. The chain is built from TRBV12-5 and TRBJ1-5; no reliable D call. This CDR3 has 12 amino acids. Trimming pared 1 base from V and 6 bases from J, leaving 4 bases between. In germline, CDR1 is LGHNT, CDR2 FRNRAP.

This clonotype has just a few counts. This chain connects TRBV4-1 to TRBJ2-7; the match to TRBD2 covers 8 bases. V shed 1 base and J 1 base; nucleotides not matched to a gene: 3. Germline values: CDR1 MGHRA, CDR2 YSYEKL. CDR3 length: 15 residues. CDR3 region: CASSQGSGISYEQYF. The CDR3 DNA follows: TGCGCCAGCAGCCAAGGTAGCGGGATATCCTACGAGCAGTACTTC.

This clonotype was picked up many times. The chain joins TRBV7-9 to TRBJ2-7; 11 bases are a match to TRBD2. V lost 5 bases and J lost 2; bases outside the gene matches: 5. Germline CDR1 is SEHNR and CDR2 is FQNEAQ (reference sequence). The CDR3 has 15 residues. CDR3 sequence reads: CASSLTSGRTYEQYF. The CDR3 bases are TGTGCCAGCAGCCTAACTAGCGGGAGAACCTACGAGCAGTACTTC.

The table lists this clonotype with a few counts. The rearrangement uses TRBV12-3 or TRBV12-4 and TRBJ1-2; 10 bases agree with TRBD1. The CDR3 runs 15 residues. Germline trimming cut 5 bases from V and 4 bases from J; bases unmatched to any gene: 7. The DNA of the CDR3 is TGTGCCAGCAGTCCGACAGGGGGCATAAGCTATGGCTACACCTTC. As protein: CASSPTGGISYGYTF.

This clonotype appeared many times. This sequence joins TRBV29-1 and TRBJ1-1; no firm D call. From germline, CDR1 is SQVTM and CDR2 ANQGSEA. Trimming cost V 2 bases and J 7 bases, with 8 bases left between them. The CDR3 has 11 amino acids. The CDR3 nucleotides are TGCAGCGTTGAATTAGGGATTGAAGCTTTCTTT. The encoded protein is CSVELGIEAFF.

The sample holds a few counts of this clonotype. V and J are TRBV7-9 and TRBJ1-4; maybe TRBD1 (5 bases). This CDR3 is built from 14 residues. The V gene lost 0 bases and the J gene lost 11 bases, with 13 bases spanning the gap. Germline lookup yields CDR1 SEHNR and CDR2 FQNEAQ (reference sequence). The CDR3, as DNA: TGTGCCAGCAGCTTAGCGGGGGAGTTCGGGAAACTGTTTTTT. Its protein is CASSLAGEFGKLFF.

A remark on this clonotype: Given a much more abundant clone one base away, this may be a read error. The V and J genes are TRBV12-3 or TRBV12-4 and TRBJ1-6, with a weak D call TRBD1 (5 bases). The CDR3 totals 15 residues. The CDR3 DNA is TGTACCAGCAGCTGGGACGGCTCCTATAATTCACCCCTCCACTTT. It yields the protein CTSSWDGSYNSPLHF.

The V gene is TRBV12-3 or TRBV12-4, the J gene TRBJ2-3; D is undetermined. The CDR3 length is 15 residues. V lost 5 bases, J lost 6 bases, and 18 bases lay in between. CDR3 DNA: TGTGCCAGCAGTACCATAGTGGGCCTGCCGGATACGCAGTATTTT. Translated, it gives CASSTIVGLPDTQYF.

On this clonotype itself: The junction and the germline gene differ at one end; a read error may be behind it. V usage is TRBV7-9 and J usage is TRBJ2-7; D gene unclear. This CDR3 has 13 residues. Germline V lookup: CDR1 SEHNR, CDR2 FQNEAQ (reference sequence). The CDR3 reads CASSLGLGYEQHF. CDR3 sequence (DNA): TGTGCCAGCAGCTTAGGTCTAGGTTACGAGCAGCACTTC.

There are many counts of this clonotype. This sequence joins TRBV19 and TRBJ2-2; the D is unclear. CDR1 is LNHDA, CDR2 SQIVND, per germline (reference sequence). V lost 0 bases and J 0 bases, leaving 8 bases between the germline ends. The CDR3 is 16 residues long. For the CDR3, the DNA is TGTGCCAGTAGTATAGATCCCACTACGAACACCGGGGAGCTGTTTTTT. Translated, it gives CASSIDPTTNTGELFF. The complete variable domain, with remaining parts taken from reference TRBV19 and TRBJ2-2, reads DGGITQSPKYLFRKEGQNVTLSCEQNLNHDAMYWYRQDPGQGLRLIYYSQIVNDFQKGDIAEGYSVSREKKESFPLTVTSAQKNPTAFYLCASSIDPTTNTGELFFGEGSRLTVL.

About this clonotype itself: Compared with germline, one end of the junction differs, possibly owing to a read error. The rearrangement links TRBV6-6 to TRBJ2-3; the D is unclear. Germline V gene lookup returns CDR1 MNHNY and CDR2 SVGAGI (reference sequence). CDR3 length equals 13 residues. CDR3 nucleotide sequence: TGTGCCGGCAGTCCCGGTGTCACAGATACGCAGTATTTT. It codes for CAGSPGVTDTQYF.

This clonotype was seen once. Given a much more abundant clone one base away, this may be a read error. The V call is TRBV24-1, the J call TRBJ2-2; 9 bases are a match to TRBD1. The germline V gene has CDR1 KGHDR and CDR2 SFDVKD. Unmatched junction bases numbered 7, after V lost 9 bases and J lost 6 bases. This CDR3 contains 14 residues. The CDR3 here is CATWTGDLPGELFF. DNA for the CDR3: TGTGCCACCTGGACAGGGGATCTCCCCGGGGAGCTGTTTTTT.

On this clonotype itself: A clone one base away is much larger, so this may be a read error. The V and J genes are TRBV27 and TRBJ2-1; TRBD2 agrees at 12 bases. Germline V gene lookup returns CDR1 MNHEY and CDR2 SMNVEV (reference sequence). This CDR3 contains 17 residues. The V gene end was trimmed by 5 bases and the J gene end by 9 bases; junction bases not matched to a gene: 14. CDR3 region: CASSPQTSGSGVSEQFF. The CDR3 coding sequence is TGTGCCAGCAGTCCCCAGACTAGCGGGAGTGGGGTGAGTGAGCAGTTCTTC.

This clonotype was observed a handful of times. J is TRBJ2-5 and V is TRBV29-1; perhaps TRBD1 as D (6 bases). The CDR3 is 17 residues long. V lost 3 bases and J 7 bases, leaving 27 bases between the germline ends. CDR1 and CDR2 (germline): SQVTM, ANQGSEA. DNA for the CDR3: TGCAGCGTTGATGACACGCGTGAGTGGGGGCTGTTGGGGACCCAGTACTTC. Encoded protein: CSVDDTREWGLLGTQYF.

This clonotype was detected ten times or more. This chain uses TRBV9 with TRBJ2-3; D unresolved. The CDR3 sequence is 17 residues long. V was cut by 0 bases and J by 2 bases, with 16 bases left in between. Looked up from germline, CDR1 is SGDLS and CDR2 is YYNGEE. In DNA, the CDR3 is TGTGCCAGCAGCGTAGATCTGGGTTTAACCTTCACAGATACGCAGTATTTT. Its translation is CASSVDLGLTFTDTQYF.